This T cell receptor (beta chain) was captured in a study of radiation and T cells in renal cell carcinoma. Time point meaning: blood 4 weeks post-SBRT, at nephrectomy. Treatment noted: 15 Gy SBRT to primary tumor, nephrectomy 4 weeks later. In germline, CDR1 is LNHNV, CDR2 YYDKDF (reference sequence). CDR3 length: 13 residues. V was clipped by 5 bases and J by 7 bases, with 12 bases between them. The data were produced by immunoSEQ multiplex PCR, yet TCRdb's version contains in-frame clones alone and is incomplete. The table has about 40,000 clones, nearly 85% seen once. This rearrangement joins TRBV15 to TRBJ1-5, with a weak D call TRBD1 (6 bases). The TCR was taken from a woman in her 70s with renal cell carcinoma. Sequenced material: blood, taken from a patient whose treatment included radiotherapy and nephrectomy. This chain's CDR3 is CATSPGVLQPQHF. The CDR3 region has the DNA TGTGCCACCAGCCCAGGGGTTTTGCAGCCCCAGCATTTT.